A selection of T cell receptor beta chains follows, all from one sample in a study of shared clonotypes between healthy human individuals. Sequencing used immunoSEQ multiplex PCR; TCRdb keeps in-frame clones, though not all of them. The sample holds more than 1,200,000 clones, 98% seen once. Sequencing was done on a sample of naive CD4+ T cells sorted from blood. These receptor sequences come from a man aged 25 to 40 in good health. The CDR3 runs from the conserved cysteine through the conserved F or W. A D gene is named only where the DNA matches it firmly. Clone size appears in some rows only: once, few, many, or a class for an expanded clone.

clone size,J gene,V gene,CDR3 length,D gene,CDR3 protein,CDR3 DNA
.,TRBJ2-5,TRBV4-2,16,.,CASSQDGTPQGETQYF,TGTGCCAGCAGCCAAGATGGGACTCCCCAAGGAGAGACCCAGTACTTC
.,TRBJ1-4,TRBV5-6,14,.,CASSPMGGNEKLFF,TGTGCCAGCAGCCCAATGGGGGGGAATGAAAAACTGTTTTTT
.,TRBJ1-1,TRBV5-4,15,.,CASSFIGVENTEAFF,TGTGCCAGCAGCTTTATCGGGGTGGAGAACACTGAAGCTTTCTTT
.,TRBJ2-2,TRBV30,15,TRBD2,CAWSSGGANTGELFF,TGTGCCTGGAGTTCGGGAGGAGCGAACACCGGGGAGCTGTTTTTT
.,TRBJ1-1,TRBV30,13,.,CAWKRQLNTEAFF,TGTGCCTGGAAGAGACAGCTGAACACTGAAGCTTTCTTT
.,TRBJ2-2,TRBV28,15,.,CASSLSGTLTGELFF,TGTGCCAGCAGTTTGTCAGGCACATTGACCGGGGAGCTGTTTTTT
.,TRBJ1-2,TRBV11-2,16,.,CASSLDSSSGMWGYTF,TGTGCCAGCAGCTTAGACAGCAGCAGTGGGATGTGGGGCTACACCTTC
.,TRBJ1-5,TRBV29-1,10,.,CSAGQPRGHF,TGCAGCGCAGGACAGCCCCGAGGGCATTTT
.,TRBJ1-1,TRBV7-9,13,.,CASSFFGNTEAFF,TGTGCCAGCAGCTTTTTTGGGAACACTGAAGCTTTCTTT
.,TRBJ2-3,TRBV7-8,14,TRBD2,CASSFGGDTDTQYF,TGTGCCAGCAGCTTCGGGGGGGACACAGATACGCAGTATTTT
once,TRBJ2-1,TRBV6-1,14,.,CASTYRSSYNEQFF,TGTGCCAGCACTTACAGGAGCTCCTACAATGAGCAGTTCTTC
.,TRBJ2-5,TRBV29-1,12,.,CSVEQSQETQYF,TGCAGCGTTGAACAATCTCAAGAGACCCAGTACTTC
.,TRBJ1-4,TRBV19,15,.,CASSILEARNEKLFF,TGTGCCAGTAGTATATTGGAGGCTCGGAATGAAAAACTGTTTTTT
.,TRBJ1-2,TRBV10-3,16,TRBD1,CAISETGAAIWAGYTF,TGTGCCATCAGTGAGACAGGGGCCGCCATATGGGCTGGCTACACCTTC
.,TRBJ1-2,TRBV19,13,.,CASSMGWDDGYTF,TGTGCCAGTAGTATGGGTTGGGACGATGGCTACACCTTC
.,TRBJ2-2,TRBV28,16,.,CASSLRPRENTGELFF,TGTGCCAGCAGTTTAAGACCAAGAGAGAACACCGGGGAGCTGTTTTTT
.,TRBJ1-2,TRBV4-1,15,TRBD1,CASSYHRGGDYGYTF,TGCGCCAGCAGCTACCACAGGGGAGGAGACTATGGCTACACCTTC
.,TRBJ1-5,TRBV12-5,18,TRBD1,CASGLGRGQGDGWGPQHF,TGTGCTAGTGGTTTGGGAAGAGGACAGGGAGATGGGTGGGGGCCCCAGCATTTT
.,TRBJ1-4,TRBV7-8,14,.,CASSKNVPNEKLFF,TGTGCCAGCAGCAAGAATGTCCCTAATGAAAAACTGTTTTTT
.,TRBJ2-4,TRBV2,15,.,CASSENVLAKNIQYF,TGTGCCAGCAGTGAGAATGTTCTAGCCAAAAACATTCAGTACTTC
once,TRBJ2-7,TRBV6-5,14,.,CASSYGQGLYEQYF,TGTGCCAGCAGTTACGGGCAGGGTCTGTACGAGCAGTACTTC
once,TRBJ2-3,TRBV5-1,14,.,CASSLDRWVDTQYF,TGCGCCAGCAGCTTGGATAGGTGGGTAGATACGCAGTATTTT
once,TRBJ2-1,TRBV27,14,.,CASSLLQPGDEQFF,TGTGCCAGCAGCTTATTACAACCAGGTGATGAGCAGTTCTTC
.,TRBJ2-1,TRBV7-6,12,.,CASSSVYNEQFF,TGTGCCAGCAGCTCAGTCTACAATGAGCAGTTCTTC
.,TRBJ2-1,TRBV4-3,16,TRBD1,CASSQSRQGRYNEQFF,TGCGCCAGCAGCCAATCCAGACAGGGGCGATACAATGAGCAGTTCTTC
.,TRBJ1-1,TRBV10-1,13,.,CASMGSLYTEAFF,TGCGCCAGCATGGGTTCCCTCTACACTGAAGCTTTCTTT
.,TRBJ2-6,TRBV27,16,.,CASSLNSHSGANVLTF,TGTGCCAGCAGTTTAAACAGCCACTCTGGGGCCAACGTCCTGACTTTC
.,TRBJ2-3,TRBV9,15,TRBD2,CASSGGTMSTDTQYF,TGTGCCAGCAGCGGTGGGACTATGAGCACAGATACGCAGTATTTT
.,TRBJ1-1,TRBV11-3,13,.,CASSLDTGTGAFF,TGTGCCAGCAGCTTAGATACGGGCACAGGGGCTTTCTTT
.,TRBJ2-7,TRBV25-1,17,.,CASSESSSPQGGHKQYF,TGTGCCAGCAGTGAATCAAGCTCCCCGCAGGGTGGTCATAAGCAGTACTTC
.,TRBJ1-1,TRBV7-9,13,.,CASSFKGHTEAFF,TGTGCCAGCAGCTTCAAGGGACACACTGAAGCTTTCTTT
.,TRBJ2-3,TRBV19,13,.,CASSVMATDTQYF,TGTGCCAGTAGTGTGATGGCTACAGATACGCAGTATTTT
.,TRBJ2-2,TRBV9,15,TRBD2,CASSVSGRAPGELFF,TGTGCCAGCAGCGTAAGCGGGAGGGCCCCCGGGGAGCTGTTTTTT
.,TRBJ2-7,TRBV28,12,.,CASRSTVAVSYF,TGTGCCAGCAGGTCCACAGTAGCCGTATCTTACTTC
once,TRBJ2-7,TRBV27,16,TRBD1,CASSFWGTGLSHEQYF,TGTGCCAGCAGTTTCTGGGGGACAGGCCTATCCCACGAGCAGTACTTC
.,TRBJ2-3,TRBV5-1,15,.,CASSGRAGSTDTQYF,TGCGCCAGCAGCGGACGGGCGGGCAGCACAGATACGCAGTATTTT
.,TRBJ2-4,TRBV5-6,14,TRBD2,CASTLGGRGDIQYF,TGTGCCAGCACCCTGGGAGGGAGAGGGGACATTCAGTACTTC
.,TRBJ2-7,TRBV5-1,15,TRBD1,CASSPTGQGFYEQYF,TGCGCCAGCAGCCCGACGGGACAGGGTTTCTACGAGCAGTACTTC
.,TRBJ2-7,TRBV5-1,17,TRBD1,CASSLDDQGASSYEQYF,TGCGCCAGCAGCTTGGATGATCAGGGGGCGAGCTCCTACGAGCAGTACTTC
once,TRBJ1-1,TRBV29-1,15,.,CSAAWTVEMNTEAFF,TGCAGCGCCGCCTGGACAGTAGAGATGAACACTGAAGCTTTCTTT
.,TRBJ1-2,TRBV10-3,15,.,CAIRVRGVTNYGYTF,TGTGCCATCCGGGTACGGGGGGTCACTAACTATGGCTACACCTTC
.,TRBJ2-3,TRBV18,11,.,CASSSQDTQYF,TGTGCCAGCTCCTCTCAAGATACGCAGTATTTT
once,TRBJ1-4,TRBV5-1,16,.,CASSLGLGRNNEKLFF,TGCGCCAGCAGCTTGGGGTTGGGCAGAAATAATGAAAAACTGTTTTTT
.,TRBJ2-5,TRBV18,14,.,CASSPLGFQETQYF,TGTGCCAGCTCACCACTAGGTTTCCAAGAGACCCAGTACTTC
.,TRBJ2-7,TRBV6-1,13,TRBD2,CAGSLAGGYEQYF,TGTGCCGGATCGCTAGCGGGAGGGTACGAGCAGTACTTC
.,TRBJ2-1,TRBV5-1,14,.,CASSDQGSQYEQFF,TGCGCCAGCAGCGATCAGGGTTCCCAGTATGAGCAGTTCTTC
.,TRBJ2-1,TRBV28,14,.,CASHRPGVGNEQFF,TGTGCCAGCCACCGCCCAGGGGTTGGCAATGAGCAGTTCTTC
.,TRBJ2-3,TRBV18,15,TRBD1,CASSQRDSSTDTQYF,TGTGCCAGCTCCCAAAGGGACAGCAGCACAGATACGCAGTATTTT